This section outlines one T cell receptor beta chain sequence together with its context. Its antigen is unknown. These data belong to a study of T cells after yellow fever vaccination. Study-wide findings and caveats: Booster sampling recovered most clones from primary vaccination (about 97% CD4, around 88% CD8). Clonotypes appearing in both CD4 and CD8 compartments existed, and their share was small. Contamination of FACS-sorted repertoires by abundant clonotypes from the bulk population could occur. It was a weaker secondary response, yet one that peaked faster, at day 5 versus 15.

Per germline, CDR1 WSHSY and CDR2 SAAADI. The germline V and J ends were trimmed by 6 bases and 4 bases, with 23 bases remaining between them. The CDR3 is 17 residues long. In TCRdb, the 5' RACE reads were re-called with MiXCR into one record per CDR3 protein. The table shows around 300,000 distinct CDR3 sequences, with 3.5% to 4.5% occurring only once. The receptor was isolated from a man in his late teens or twenties who received the YFV17D yellow fever vaccine. The sample here was PBMCs, taken 15 days after the yellow fever booster vaccination. This rearrangement joins TRBV10-2 to TRBJ2-3; tentatively, D is TRBD1 (7 bases). The CDR3 spells CASSDPASPGGPDTQYF. The CDR3 coding sequence is TGCGCCAGCAGCGACCCAGCTTCTCCAGGGGGGCCAGATACGCAGTATTTT.